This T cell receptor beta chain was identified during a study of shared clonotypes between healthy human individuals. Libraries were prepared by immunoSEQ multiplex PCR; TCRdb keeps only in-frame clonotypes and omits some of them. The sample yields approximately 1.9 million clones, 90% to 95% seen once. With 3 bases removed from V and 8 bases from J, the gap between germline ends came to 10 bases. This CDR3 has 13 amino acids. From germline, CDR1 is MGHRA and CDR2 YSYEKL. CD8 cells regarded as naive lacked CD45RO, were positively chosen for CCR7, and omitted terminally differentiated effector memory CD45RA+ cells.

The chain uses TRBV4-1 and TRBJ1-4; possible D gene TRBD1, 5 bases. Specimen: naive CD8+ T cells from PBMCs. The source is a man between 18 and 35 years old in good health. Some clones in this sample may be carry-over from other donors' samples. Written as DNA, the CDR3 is TGCGCCAGCAGCCAGCGGCAGGGCGAAAAACTGTTTTTT. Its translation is CASSQRQGEKLFF.